This T cell receptor beta chain is from a study of shared clonotypes between healthy human individuals. This table comes from immunoSEQ multiplex PCR, and its TCRdb copy is limited to in-frame clones, with some not included. In the table there are some 500,000 clones, about 74% of which are singletons. General observations from the study: Researchers sampled only blood; tissue repertoires likely differ.

In regard to this clone: What it recognizes is unknown.

For genomic DNA, unsorted samples relied on tens of millions of PBMCs. The clonotype comes from a woman aged 40 to 55 in good health. Some clones in this sample may be carry-over from other donors' samples. Sequencing was carried out using PBMCs.

The CDR3 sequence: CASSLGGTGFLAYEQYF. CDR3 coding DNA: TGTGCCAGCAGTTTGGGCGGGACAGGGTTCTTGGCCTACGAGCAGTACTTC. The chain is built from TRBV28 and TRBJ2-7; 9 bases align to TRBD1. This CDR3 has 17 residues. The ends lost 3 bases at V and 2 bases at J; junction bases unmatched: 11. Germline CDR1 and CDR2: MDHEN and SYDVKM.